The 5 T cell receptor beta chains in this list originate from one sample, sequenced in a study of T cell changes during pregnancy in multiple sclerosis. TCRdb keeps only in-frame clones here, not all; method: immunoSEQ multiplex PCR. The sample includes roughly 60,000 clones, about 90% seen only once; the top ten take approximately 2.3%. The material sequenced was peripheral blood, taken in the second trimester of pregnancy. The receptors originated from a female donor in good health, enrolled as a control in a pregnancy study.

V is TRBV6-4 and J is TRBJ2-3; TRBD2 might be the D (6 bases). CDR1 is MRHNA and CDR2 is SNTAGT in the germline V gene. The V gene lost 0 bases and the J gene lost 2 bases, with 9 bases spanning the gap. This CDR3 has 15 amino acids. CDR3 sequence reads: CASSDSRGHTDTQYF. The CDR3, as DNA: TGTGCCAGCAGTGACTCGCGGGGCCACACAGATACGCAGTATTTT.

V gene TRBV2 combines with J gene TRBJ2-1; tentatively, D is TRBD1 (6 bases). V was clipped by 5 bases and J by 5 bases, with 10 bases between them. Germline CDR1 SNHLY, CDR2 FYNNEI. The CDR3 totals 13 residues. The DNA of the CDR3 is TGTGCCAGCAGTTCTAACAGGGACAATGAGCAGTTCTTC. Protein: CASSSNRDNEQFF. The complete variable domain, with remaining parts taken from reference TRBV2 and TRBJ2-1, reads EPEVTQTPSHQVTQMGQEVILRCVPISNHLYFYWYRQILGQKVEFLVSFYNNEISEKSEIFDDQFSVERPDGSNFTLKIRSTKLEDSAMYFCASSSNRDNEQFFGPGTRLTVL.

This chain uses TRBV27 with TRBJ2-3, with TRBD2 identical over 10 bases. Germline assignment: CDR1 MNHEY and CDR2 SMNVEV (reference sequence). The CDR3 extends over 14 amino acids. Trimming at V came to 5 bases and at J to 5 bases, leaving 4 bases not matched to a gene. This CDR3 is CASSLSGRGDTQYF. CDR3 bases: TGTGCCAGCAGTCTCAGCGGGAGGGGAGATACGCAGTATTTT.

The chain uses TRBV7-2 and TRBJ2-7; 7 bases match TRBD2. The CDR3 is made up of 15 amino acids. V shed 0 bases, J shed 4 bases, and the junction held 6 bases outside the gene matches. Germline CDR1 reads SGHTA; CDR2 reads FQGNSA. The chain's CDR3 is CASSLAGGGIYEQYF. CDR3 nucleotide sequence: TGTGCCAGCAGCTTAGCGGGGGGGGGTATTTACGAGCAGTACTTC.

J is TRBJ2-7 and V is TRBV2; D unresolved. The CDR3 covers 15 residues. The germline V gene encodes CDR1 SNHLY and CDR2 FYNNEI. The V end lost 4 bases, the J end lost 3 bases, and 16 bases lay between the germline ends. The chain's CDR3 is CASSGYLSPHYEQYF. CDR3 DNA: TGTGCCAGCAGTGGTTACCTATCCCCCCACTACGAGCAGTACTTC.